This record covers a single T cell receptor (beta chain). This clonotype was counted only a few times. The target of this receptor is not known. No per-base quality is available; no much larger clone lies one base away. The sample belongs to a study of CD4 and CD8 cells across lung adenocarcinoma regions (dated by TCRdb to the late 2010s). Describing the broader study: The study compared tumor centers with tumor margins to examine intratumor heterogeneity of the T cell receptor repertoire.

Receptor libraries were prepared by PCR. Instrument on record: HiSeq X Ten. TCRdb trimmed the raw reads at Q25, called clones with MiXCR and kept productive beta chains. Records with the same CDR3 protein are collapsed into one entry carrying the most frequent genes and DNA. Counted in this sample were roughly 18,000 distinct CDR3 sequences; roughly half of them appeared once. The leading ten clones occupy about three fifths of the sample. Patients with localized lung adenocarcinoma, a subtype of non-small cell lung cancer, were used as donors. These samples came from the centers of localized lung adenocarcinomas. CD8+ T cells from tumor tissue were profiled separately from CD4+ T cells for TCR repertoire analysis. V lost 5 bases and J lost 0 bases; the stretch between them is 14 bases long. There are 17 amino acids in the CDR3, from cysteine to phenylalanine inclusive. The read is trimmed to its CDR3 DNA, 51 bases read in frame from base 1. For CDR1 and CDR2, the germline V gene lists MNHNS and SASEGT.

The TCR originated in a female donor with lung adenocarcinoma. The CD4 and CD8 labels of this study may be unreliable. The chain uses TRBV6-1 and TRBJ1-6; D gene: possibly TRBD1, on 6 matching bases. Sequencing used CD8+ T cells from the center of a lung tumor. In the paper's terms, the cell subset or site label means: tumor center region. The sequenced DNA: TGTGCCAGCAGTCCGAGACAGGAACGCTCCTATAATTCACCCCTCCACTTT. Its translation reads: CASSPRQERSYNSPLHF.